A selection of T cell receptor beta chains follows, all from one sample in a study of cytomegalovirus exposure and HLA in healthy donors. Measured with immunoSEQ multiplex PCR; TCRdb has only the in-frame clones, and not every one. Here the sample spans 90,000 or so clones, roughly four fifths being singletons. The specimen sequenced was PBMCs. The receptors come from a man aged 25 to 40 in good health and CMV-seropositive. CDR3s leave out the opening cysteine and the closing phenylalanine or tryptophan. The D gene is left open where the match is weak.

TRBV7-9	TRBJ2-1	TRBD2	ASSFPLRGLAAYNEQF
TRBV28	TRBJ2-1	TRBD2	ASRSPGLAGGFEQF
TRBV27	TRBJ2-1	.	ASSPRGDEQF
TRBV28	TRBJ1-4	.	ASSFSGLANEKLF
TRBV9	TRBJ1-1	.	ASTVTADANTEAF
TRBV4-2	TRBJ1-5	TRBD1	ASAQGVNQPQH
TRBV11-2	TRBJ1-4	.	ASGAGNEKLF
TRBV28	TRBJ1-3	.	ASSPLPGGAGGNTIY
TRBV4-2	TRBJ1-1	TRBD1	ASSPSSRTGIGEAF
TRBV15	TRBJ1-2	.	ATSRGRQDYGYT
TRBV27	TRBJ2-3	TRBD2	ARASGTSLGDTQY
TRBV9	TRBJ2-3	TRBD1	ASSVAARTGSTDTQY
TRBV10-3	.	TRBD1	AISESTGEPEQY
TRBV28	TRBJ2-1	TRBD2	ASSLSGRFNEQF
TRBV28	TRBJ1-5	TRBD1	AIRDRGGNQPQH
TRBV13	TRBJ2-5	TRBD1	ASSLGTGGLEETQY
TRBV11-2	TRBJ2-1	TRBD2	ASSLVAGRASNEQF
TRBV5-6	TRBJ2-6	TRBD1	ASSYGTVGANVLT
TRBV5-1	TRBJ2-2	TRBD2	ASSLSPGGSSTGELF
TRBV4-2	TRBJ2-3	.	ASSSNTDTQY
TRBV5-4	TRBJ2-1	TRBD1	ASSPDRSSYNEQF
TRBV4-1	TRBJ2-1	.	ASSQAPNPRLYNEQF
TRBV6-5	TRBJ1-1	TRBD1	ASSHNRDRKAF
TRBV7-2	TRBJ1-5	.	ASSLAGQGRQPQH
TRBV6-6	TRBJ2-5	TRBD1	ASSPIGQAGEETQY
TRBV28	TRBJ1-2	TRBD1	ASQTGHGYT
TRBV6-5	TRBJ2-3	.	ASSYRGASDTQY
TRBV28	TRBJ1-5	TRBD1	ASSPDRGEDQPQH
TRBV5-6	TRBJ2-6	.	ASSSDGHSGANVLT
TRBV6-1	TRBJ2-7	.	ASSYPLLDEQY
TRBV6-6	TRBJ1-2	.	ASSSTGNYGYT
TRBV7-6	TRBJ2-5	TRBD2	ASSFHGRAEETQY
TRBV7-9	TRBJ2-7	TRBD1	ASSHGSGTASYEQY
TRBV5-1	TRBJ2-5	TRBD2	ASSLAGGPGETQY
TRBV11-2	TRBJ1-2	TRBD1	ASSLAPDRARTNYGYT
TRBV28	TRBJ2-1	TRBD2	ASIAGVAGGNEQF
TRBV28	TRBJ2-2	.	ASSFGSGELF
TRBV15	TRBJ2-5	.	ATNALAGETQY
TRBV7-9	TRBJ2-1	.	ASSLTGIEQF
TRBV28	TRBJ1-3	.	ASTESALGASGNTIY
TRBV29-1	TRBJ1-1	.	SVYQGTEAF